This T cell receptor (beta chain) was identified in a study of T-cell memory formation after mild COVID-19. The CDR3 contains 15 residues. Germline V gene data show CDR1 as SGHVS and CDR2 as FQNEAQ. V was pared by 0 bases and J by 7 bases, with 13 bases between. TCRdb ran MiXCR on the 5' RACE reads and lists one entry per CDR3 protein. The table records 100,000 to 120,000 distinct CDR3 sequences, 22% of them present only once. This sequence was found in a man between 18 and 29 years old who had mild COVID-19 (a few samples of this study predate the infection). Cell type and time point are not known. Sequenced sample: PBMCs or a T cell subset sorted from them (not recorded which). The V call is TRBV7-8, the J call TRBJ1-5; D uncertain. The chain's CDR3 is CASSLAAGGRQPQHF. In DNA, the CDR3 is TGTGCCAGCAGCTTAGCGGCGGGTGGCAGGCAGCCCCAGCATTTT.